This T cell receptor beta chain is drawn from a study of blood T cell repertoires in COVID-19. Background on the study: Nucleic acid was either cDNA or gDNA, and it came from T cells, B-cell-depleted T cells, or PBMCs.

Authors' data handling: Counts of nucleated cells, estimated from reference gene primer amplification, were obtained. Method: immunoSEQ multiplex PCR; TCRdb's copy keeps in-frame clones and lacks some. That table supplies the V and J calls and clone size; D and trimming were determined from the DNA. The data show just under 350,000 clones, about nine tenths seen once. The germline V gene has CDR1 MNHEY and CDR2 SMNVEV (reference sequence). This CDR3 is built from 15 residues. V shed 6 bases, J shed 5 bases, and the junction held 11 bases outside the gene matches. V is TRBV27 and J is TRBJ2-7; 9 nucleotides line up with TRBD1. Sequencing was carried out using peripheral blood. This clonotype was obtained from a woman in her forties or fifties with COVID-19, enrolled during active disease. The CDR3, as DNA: TGTGCCAGCAGGAGAATCGGGACAGGGAGGAACGAGCAGTACTTC. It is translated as CASRRIGTGRNEQYF.